The 17 T cell receptor beta chains below all came from one sample that was sequenced in a study of blood T cell repertoires in COVID-19. Some clones are missing from TCRdb's copy, which holds only in-frame ones; the method was immunoSEQ multiplex PCR. This repertoire shows about 73,000 clones, roughly 89% found once; its top ten account for under 10%. The sample taken for sequencing was peripheral blood. The receptor source for this set is an older man with acute or convalescent COVID-19.

The rearrangement uses TRBV30 and TRBJ1-3; D not resolved. Germline CDR1 GTSNPN, CDR2 SVGIG (reference sequence). This CDR3 is 13 amino acids long. V lost 3 bases to trimming and J lost 0 bases, with 6 bases between them. The CDR3 region has the DNA TGTGCCTGGAGCGGTAGCTCTGGAAACACCATATATTTT. It codes for CAWSGSSGNTIYF. Variable domain in full (rest from reference TRBV30 and TRBJ1-3): SQTIHQWPATLVQPVGSPLSLECTVEGTSNPNLYWYRQAAGRGLQLLFYSVGIGQISSEVPQNLSASRPQDRQFILSSKKLLLSDSGFYLCAWSGSSGNTIYFGEGSWLTVV.

The J gene is TRBJ2-5, the V gene TRBV14; weak D call: TRBD1 (7 bases). Germline V gives CDR1 SGHDN, CDR2 FVKESK. Trimming stripped 5 bases from V and 2 bases from J, with 15 bases between. The CDR3 is 15 residues long. The CDR3 bases are TGTGCCAGCAGCTCGGGACAGAGCGGGCAAGAGACCCAGTACTTC. It translates to CASSSGQSGQETQYF.

This chain joins TRBV4-1 and TRBJ1-3; the match to TRBD1 covers 7 bases. The germline gives CDR1 MGHRA, CDR2 YSYEKL. This CDR3 spans 17 amino acids. J lost 3 bases, V lost 0 bases, and 8 bases had no gene match. This CDR3 is CASSQENRGLNGNTIYF. The CDR3 DNA follows: TGCGCCAGCAGCCAAGAGAACAGGGGTCTAAATGGAAACACCATATATTTT.

The rearrangement joins TRBV30 to TRBJ1-5; D is undetermined. V lost 5 bases to trimming and J lost 2 bases, with 13 bases between them. CDR3 length: 14 amino acids. Germline V gene data show CDR1 as GTSNPN and CDR2 as SVGIG (reference sequence). CDR3 residues: CAWGHTAGNQPQHF. The CDR3 nucleotides read TGTGCCTGGGGTCACACAGCCGGCAATCAGCCCCAGCATTTT.

In its sample, this clone was seen once. The chain has TRBV4-1 and TRBJ1-2, with 9 bases lining up with TRBD1. V dropped 3 bases and J dropped 6; count of bases not matched to a gene: 5. The CDR3 sequence is 14 residues long. In germline, CDR1 is MGHRA, CDR2 YSYEKL. DNA of the CDR3: TGCGCCAGCAGCCAGGAGGGACAGGGAGATGGCTACACCTTC. Translating gives CASSQEGQGDGYTF.

The gene calls are TRBV6-5 and TRBJ1-3, with 7 bases lining up with TRBD1. CDR1 and CDR2 from the germline V gene are MNHEY and SVGAGI. V dropped 2 bases and J dropped 4; count of bases not matched to a gene: 2. The CDR3 consists of 14 residues. Here the CDR3 reads CASSYDRAGNTIYF. Here the CDR3 DNA reads TGTGCCAGCAGTTACGACAGGGCCGGAAACACCATATATTTT.

This chain connects TRBV10-3 to TRBJ2-7; unclear D gene. Trimming removed 7 bases at V and 5 bases at J, with 15 bases between. The CDR3 covers 13 residues. The V gene's germline CDR1 is ENHRY and CDR2 SYGVKD. The CDR3 sequence is CAITPDREDEQYF. The CDR3 nucleotides are TGTGCCATCACCCCGGATAGAGAGGACGAGCAGTACTTC.

The CDR3 DNA reads as TGTGCCAGCAGTGAATCTGGCAGGGGACAAGGCTACACCTTC. It encodes CASSESGRGQGYTF. The J gene is TRBJ1-2, the V gene TRBV25-1; possible D gene TRBD1, 6 bases. V was shortened by 1 base and J by 8 bases, with 14 bases between the two germline ends. The CDR3 loop spans 14 amino acids. Germline V gene sequence: CDR1 MGHDK, CDR2 SYGVNS.

V gene TRBV29-1 combines with J gene TRBJ2-3, with D tentatively TRBD1 (6 bases). CDR1 SQVTM and CDR2 ANQGSEA come from the germline V gene. The V end lost 3 bases, the J end lost 7 bases, and 23 bases lay between the germline ends. This CDR3 comprises 16 residues. CDR3 sequence (DNA): TGCAGCGTTGATCTCGCTCGGGACACCCGCTTCTATACGCAGTATTTT. It specifies CSVDLARDTRFYTQYF.

The chain recombines TRBV14 with TRBJ1-4; no clear D gene. The V gene's germline CDR1 is SGHDN and CDR2 FVKESK. This CDR3 region has 15 residues. V lost 0 bases and J lost 4, with 9 bases in between. CDR3 coding DNA: TGTGCCAGCAGCCAAGATCTAGGTGTTAATGAAAAACTGTTTTTT. It encodes CASSQDLGVNEKLFF.

The gene calls are TRBV6-5 and TRBJ2-5, with a tentative D call TRBD1 (5 bases). V lost 10 bases and J 5 bases, leaving 20 bases between the germline ends. Looked up from germline, CDR1 is MNHEY and CDR2 is SVGAGI. The CDR3 loop spans 14 amino acids. The CDR3 DNA sequence: TGTGCCACCCAGGGAAGACATTACAAGGAGACCCAGTACTTC. It translates to CATQGRHYKETQYF.

The rearrangement uses TRBV4-1 and TRBJ2-3; TRBD2 matches at 10 bases. The germline V gene encodes CDR1 MGHRA and CDR2 YSYEKL. J gave up 3 bases and V 4 bases, and 7 bases lay outside the gene matches. This CDR3 spans 16 amino acids. CDR3 loop: CASSLAGLAETDTQYF. The CDR3 nucleotides are TGCGCCAGCAGCCTTGCAGGACTAGCGGAAACAGATACGCAGTATTTT.

The rearrangement uses TRBV24-1 and TRBJ2-1; TRBD2 might be the D (5 bases). Trimming shortened V by 0 bases and J by 4 bases, and 12 bases separated the two germline ends. This CDR3 comprises 16 residues. Germline CDR1 and CDR2: KGHDR and SFDVKD. CDR3 amino acids: CATSDLRRAIYNEQFF. The CDR3 coding sequence is TGTGCCACCAGTGATTTGCGGCGGGCAATATACAATGAGCAGTTCTTC.

The chain carries TRBV19 and TRBJ1-2, with 8 bases lining up with TRBD1. V shed 8 bases, J shed 0 bases, and the junction held 2 bases outside the gene matches. CDR1 is LNHDA and CDR2 is SQIVND in the germline V gene (reference sequence). CDR3 length: 13 amino acids. In DNA, the CDR3 is TGTGCCAGTCGGGGACAGGCTAACTATGGCTACACCTTC. Residues: CASRGQANYGYTF.

The rearrangement links TRBV7-3 to TRBJ2-1; 10 bases fit TRBD2. The CDR3 has 15 amino acids. The germline V gene encodes CDR1 SGHTA and CDR2 FQGTGA. The trim removed 5 bases at V and 2 bases at J, leaving 3 bases unmatched. In nucleotides, the CDR3 is TGTGCCAGCAGCCCTAGCGGGGGCCCCTACAATGAGCAGTTCTTC. It is translated as CASSPSGGPYNEQFF.

This clone was observed a handful of times. This chain uses TRBV6-1 with TRBJ1-1; 9 bases agree with TRBD1. Germline trimming cut 3 bases from V and 3 bases from J; bases unmatched to any gene: 2. This CDR3 spans 14 amino acids. Germline V gives CDR1 MNHNS, CDR2 SASEGT. For the CDR3, the DNA is TGTGCCAGCAGTGAGGGACAGGGCCACACTGAAGCTTTCTTT. Protein sequence: CASSEGQGHTEAFF.

This chain joins TRBV7-8 and TRBJ1-2; D possibly corresponds to TRBD1 (5 bases). The CDR3 spans 14 residues. CDR1 and CDR2 (germline): SGHVS, FQNEAQ. The germline V and J ends were trimmed by 0 bases and 5 bases, with 10 bases remaining between them. As DNA, the CDR3 is TGTGCCAGCAGCTTAGCCCAGGGTATTTATGGCTACACCTTC. Its protein product is CASSLAQGIYGYTF.